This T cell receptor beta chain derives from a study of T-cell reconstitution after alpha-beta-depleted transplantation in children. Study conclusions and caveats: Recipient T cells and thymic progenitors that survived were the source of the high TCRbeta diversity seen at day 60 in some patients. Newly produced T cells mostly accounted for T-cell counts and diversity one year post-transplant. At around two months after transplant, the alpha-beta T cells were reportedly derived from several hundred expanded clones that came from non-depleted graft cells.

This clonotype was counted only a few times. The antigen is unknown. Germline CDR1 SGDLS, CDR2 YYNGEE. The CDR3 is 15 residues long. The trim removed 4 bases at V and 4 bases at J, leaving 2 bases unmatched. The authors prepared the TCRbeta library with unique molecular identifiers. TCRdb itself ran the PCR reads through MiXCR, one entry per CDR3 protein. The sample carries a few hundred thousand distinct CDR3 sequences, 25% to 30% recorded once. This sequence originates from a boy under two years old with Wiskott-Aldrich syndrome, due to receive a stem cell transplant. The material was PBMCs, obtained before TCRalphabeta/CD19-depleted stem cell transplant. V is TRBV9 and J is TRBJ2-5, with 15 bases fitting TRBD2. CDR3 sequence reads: CASSTGLAGGETQYF. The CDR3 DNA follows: TGTGCCAGCAGCACGGGACTAGCGGGAGGAGAGACCCAGTACTTC.